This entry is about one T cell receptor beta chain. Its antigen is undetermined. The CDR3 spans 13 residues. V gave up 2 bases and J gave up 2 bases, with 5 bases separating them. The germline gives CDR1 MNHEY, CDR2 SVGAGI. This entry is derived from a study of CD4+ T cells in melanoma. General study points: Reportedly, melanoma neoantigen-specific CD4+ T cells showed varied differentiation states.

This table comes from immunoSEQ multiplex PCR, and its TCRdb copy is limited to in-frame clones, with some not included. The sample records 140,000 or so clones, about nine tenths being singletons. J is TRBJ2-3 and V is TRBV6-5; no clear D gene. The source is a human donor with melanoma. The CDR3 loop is CASSYTFTDTQYF. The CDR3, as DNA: TGTGCCAGCAGTTACACATTCACAGATACGCAGTATTTT.